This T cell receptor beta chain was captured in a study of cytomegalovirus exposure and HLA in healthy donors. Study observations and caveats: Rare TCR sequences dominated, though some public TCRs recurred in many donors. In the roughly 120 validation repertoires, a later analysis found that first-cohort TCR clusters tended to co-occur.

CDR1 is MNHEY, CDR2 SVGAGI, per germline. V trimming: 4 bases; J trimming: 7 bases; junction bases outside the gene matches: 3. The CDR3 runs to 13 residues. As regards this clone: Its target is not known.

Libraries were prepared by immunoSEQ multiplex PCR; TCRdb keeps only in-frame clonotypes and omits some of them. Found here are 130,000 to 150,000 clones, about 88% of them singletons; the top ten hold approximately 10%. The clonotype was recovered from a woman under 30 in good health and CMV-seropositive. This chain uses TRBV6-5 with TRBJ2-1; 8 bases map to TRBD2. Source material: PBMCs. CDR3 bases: TGTGCCAGCAGTTTAGCGGGATTAAATGAGCAGTTCTTC. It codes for CASSLAGLNEQFF.